This TCR beta chain was sequenced in a study of T cells in tuberculosis. Study background: CD1B tetramers identified T cells specific for mycobacterial lipid GMM.

Sequencing used immunoSEQ multiplex PCR; TCRdb keeps in-frame clones, though not all of them. The sample records about 25,000 clones, over 85% being singletons. V trimming: 0 bases; J trimming: 5 bases; junction bases outside the gene matches: 6. CDR3 length: 16 amino acids. Germline CDR1 reads MNHNY; CDR2 reads SVGAGI (reference sequence). The sample taken for sequencing was PBMCs. The sequence was obtained from a donor aged 10-29 years with latent tuberculosis or without tuberculosis infection. Some clones in this sample may be carry-over from other donors' samples. The gene calls are TRBV6-6 and TRBJ2-7; TRBD2 agrees at 11 bases. Here the CDR3 DNA reads TGTGCCAGCAGTTACTCCCTCCTAGCGGGGGGTGACGAGCAGTACTTC. It is translated as CASSYSLLAGGDEQYF.